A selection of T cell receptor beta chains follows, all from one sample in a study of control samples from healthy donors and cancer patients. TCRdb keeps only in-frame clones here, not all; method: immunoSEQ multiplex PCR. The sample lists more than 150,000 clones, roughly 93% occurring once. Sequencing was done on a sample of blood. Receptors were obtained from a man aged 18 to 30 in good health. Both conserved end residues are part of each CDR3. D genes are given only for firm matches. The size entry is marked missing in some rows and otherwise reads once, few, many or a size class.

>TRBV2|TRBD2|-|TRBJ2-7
CASSEYLAGGREQYF
TGTGCCAGCAGTGAATACCTAGCGGGGGGGAGGGAGCAGTACTTC
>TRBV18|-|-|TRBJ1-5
CASSPNGGRDQPQHF
TGTGCCAGCTCACCAAATGGCGGGCGGGACCAGCCCCAGCATTTT
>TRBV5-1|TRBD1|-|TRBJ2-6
CASSLAGGFPLSGANVLTF
TGCGCCAGCAGCTTGGCAGGGGGCTTCCCACTCTCTGGGGCCAACGTCCTGACTTTC
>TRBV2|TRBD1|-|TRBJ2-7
CASSEAVRDRCSF
TGTGCCAGCAGTGAAGCCGTCCGGGACAGGTGCAGCTTC
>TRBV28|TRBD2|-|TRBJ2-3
CASSSGLAGATDTQYF
TGTGCCAGCAGCTCAGGACTAGCGGGGGCCACAGATACGCAGTATTTT
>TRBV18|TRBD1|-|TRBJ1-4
CASSPTTGTGEKLFF
TGTGCCAGCTCACCTACGACAGGGACAGGGGAAAAACTGTTTTTT
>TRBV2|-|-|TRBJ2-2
CASSEAGMIGPFTGELFF
TGTGCCAGCAGTGAAGCGGGGATGATCGGACCGTTTACCGGGGAGCTGTTTTTT
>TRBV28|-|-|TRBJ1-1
CASSQRRGTLFPEAFF
TGTGCCAGCAGTCAACGGCGGGGGACTCTCTTCCCTGAAGCTTTCTTT
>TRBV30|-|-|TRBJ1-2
CAWSGGDNYGYTF
TGTGCCTGGAGTGGGGGGGATAACTATGGCTACACCTTC
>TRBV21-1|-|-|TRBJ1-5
CASSGRESIQVINQPQHF
TGTGCCAGCAGCGGGCGAGAATCTATTCAGGTGATCAATCAGCCCCAGCATTTT
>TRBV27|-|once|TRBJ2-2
CASSLSYSNTGELFF
TGTGCCAGCAGTTTATCGTACTCGAACACCGGGGAGCTGTTTTTT
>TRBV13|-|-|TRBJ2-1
CASSPGGGRYEQFF
TGTGCCAGCAGCCCAGGGGGCGGGAGGTATGAGCAGTTCTTC
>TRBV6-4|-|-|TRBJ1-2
CASRRRGRCGYTF
TGTGCCAGCCGGAGGAGGGGCCGTTGTGGCTACACCTTC
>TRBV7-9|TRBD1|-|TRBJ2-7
CASTFGTGGREQYF
TGTGCCAGCACATTCGGGACAGGGGGAAGAGAGCAGTACTTC
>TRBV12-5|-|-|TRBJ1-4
CASGLNHNEKLFF
TGTGCTAGTGGTTTGAACCATAATGAAAAACTGTTTTTT
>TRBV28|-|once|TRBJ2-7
CASRKGGYEQYF
TGTGCCAGCAGGAAAGGGGGTTACGAGCAGTACTTC
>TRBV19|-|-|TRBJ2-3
CASSTRRDENTQYF
TGTGCCAGTAGTACCCGGCGAGATGAGAATACGCAGTATTTT